The sequence of this T cell receptor beta chain was determined in a study of T cell repertoires in cytomegalovirus infection. Whole-study context: Well-studied HLA-B-restricted CMV epitopes were used in the study alongside recently identified HLA-C-restricted ones. Signatures in public TCR beta sequences pointed to both CMV infection and matching HLA type.

Study observations and caveats: HLA-C-restricted TCR beta clonotypes specific for CMV led the ex vivo response.

Each CDR3 protein gets one entry after TCRdb re-called the reads with MiXCR. The repertoire includes around 750,000 distinct CDR3 sequences, over 25% of them detected once, and about an eighth sits in the top ten. Trimming stripped 4 bases from V and 5 bases from J, with 13 bases between. CDR3 length equals 14 residues. This clonotype was counted between two and nine times. What it binds is not known. The sequences come from cultured CD8+ T cells from PBMCs, collected from culture after CMV antigen stimulation. The sequence came from a human donor in good health (CMV status not recorded). Some clones in this sample may be carry-over from other donors' samples. The V gene is TRBV12-3 or TRBV12-4, the J gene TRBJ2-3; possible D gene TRBD2, 5 bases. The CDR3: CASSYIGVEDTQYF. The CDR3 bases are TGTGCCAGCAGTTACATCGGGGTTGAAGATACGCAGTATTTT.